The source of this T cell receptor (beta chain) is a study of follicular helper T cells after annual influenza vaccination. Background on the study: Sampling occurred days 0, 7 and 28 after each influenza vaccination. Across the 2013-2014, 2014-2015 and 2015-2016 vaccination seasons, some subjects were resampled.

Repertoires were generated with immunoSEQ multiplex PCR, while TCRdb's copy carries only in-frame clones and drops some. The sample includes roughly 8,300 clones, about four fifths seen only once; the top ten take 0.9% to 1.2%. On this clone: Its target is not known.

Time point defined: 2014-2015 season, pre-vaccination. Study-level points and caveats: Most later recoveries of Day 7 ICOS+CD38+ clones were ICOS-CD38- cTfh. Only roughly 10-23% of analyzed cells yielded productive TCRB sequences.

Per the germline V gene, CDR1 is LGHNA and CDR2 is YSLEER. The CDR3 is 14 amino acids. After removal of 3 bases from V and 8 bases from J, the junction contained 5 bases not matched to a gene. Sequencing was performed on CXCR5+ CD38- circulating T follicular helper cells from blood, taken on the day of influenza vaccination. Subset given: circulating Tfh, non-naive CD4+CXCR5+PD-1+ (ICOS+CD38+ or ICOS-CD38-). This sequence originates from an adult who received the influenza vaccine. This chain links TRBV4-3 with TRBJ1-2; TRBD1 matches 11 bases. CDR3: CASSHQGQGDGYTF. DNA of the CDR3: TGCGCCAGCAGCCACCAGGGACAGGGGGACGGCTACACCTTC.